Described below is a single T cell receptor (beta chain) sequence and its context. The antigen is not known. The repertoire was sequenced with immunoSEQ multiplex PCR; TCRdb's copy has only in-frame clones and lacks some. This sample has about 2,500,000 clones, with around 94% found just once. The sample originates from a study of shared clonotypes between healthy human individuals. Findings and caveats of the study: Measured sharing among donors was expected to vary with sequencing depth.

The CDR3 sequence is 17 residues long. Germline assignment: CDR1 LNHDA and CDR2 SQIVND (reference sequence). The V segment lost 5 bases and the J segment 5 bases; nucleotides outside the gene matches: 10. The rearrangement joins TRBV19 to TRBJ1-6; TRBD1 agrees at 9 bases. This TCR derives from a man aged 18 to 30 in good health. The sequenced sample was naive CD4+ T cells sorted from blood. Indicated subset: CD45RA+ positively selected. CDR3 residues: CASSPLTGGADNSPLHF. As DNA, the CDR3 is TGTGCCAGTAGTCCACTGACAGGGGGTGCGGATAATTCACCCCTCCACTTT.